What follows are 22 T cell receptor beta chains derived from one specimen sequenced in a study of regulatory T cells in long-lasting Graves disease. Both iRepertoire HTBI primers and Arm-PCR of CDR3 regions were used to build the TCR beta libraries. Each CDR3 protein gets one entry after TCRdb re-called the multiplex PCR reads with MiXCR. This sample has about 460,000 distinct CDR3 sequences; about 15% occur once, and the top ten carry under 20%. The time point here: newly diagnosed GD, antithyroid drugs for less than 3 months. The TCR library was made from RNA extracted from PBMCs. The data were also submitted as part of a second study, on T cells in Graves' hyperthyroidism and ophthalmopathy.

This specimen consisted of peripheral blood mononuclear cells (PBMCs), obtained at new diagnosis, from a patient treated with antithyroid drugs. All receptors derive from a woman in her forties or fifties with Graves disease.

V and J are TRBV7-9 and TRBJ1-3, with 7 bases identical to TRBD1. The germline V gene encodes CDR1 SEHNR and CDR2 FQNEAQ (reference sequence). The CDR3 length is 17 residues. Losses at the gene ends were 5 bases for V and 0 bases for J; bases not matched to a gene: 10. The CDR3 sequence is CASSRGQARSSGNTIYF. CDR3 nucleotide sequence: TGTGCCAGCAGCCGTGGACAGGCCCGCAGCTCTGGAAACACCATATATTTT.

Many counts were recorded for this clonotype. V usage is TRBV5-1 and J usage is TRBJ2-5, with a weak D call TRBD1 (5 bases). V was shortened by 2 bases and J by 1 base, with 9 bases between the two germline ends. There are 14 residues in the CDR3. Germline loops: CDR1 SGHRS, CDR2 YFSETQ. This CDR3 is CASSLMDTQETQYF. The CDR3 bases are TGCGCCAGCAGCTTAATGGACACCCAAGAGACCCAGTACTTC.

This clonotype has a handful of counts. The chain uses TRBV6-5 and TRBJ1-3; D ambiguous. Germline CDR1 MNHEY, CDR2 SVGAGI. Trimming removed 0 bases from V and 4 bases from J, with 16 bases in between. This CDR3 spans 17 amino acids. The CDR3 is CASSYSIPGSLGNTIYF. The CDR3 DNA follows: TGTGCCAGCAGTTACTCGATTCCCGGATCCCTGGGAAACACCATATATTTT.

Details on this clonotype: This could be a read error, since a much larger clone is one nucleotide away. This sequence joins TRBV27 and TRBJ2-1, with D perhaps TRBD1 (7 bases). CDR1 MNHEY and CDR2 SMNVEV come from the germline V gene (reference sequence). V was cut by 5 bases and J by 10 bases, with 27 bases left in between. The CDR3 sequence is 17 residues long. CDR3 amino acids: CASSPTGASGALYEQFF. The CDR3 DNA is TGTGCCAGCAGTCCCACAGGGGCGTCGGGAGCACTTTACGAGCAGTTCTTC.

The V and J genes are TRBV5-5 and TRBJ2-2; weak D call: TRBD2 (6 bases). The ends were cut back, 4 bases at V and 2 bases at J, with 12 bases in the middle. In germline, CDR1 is SGHKS, CDR2 YYEKEE (reference sequence). This CDR3 has 15 residues. This CDR3 reads CASSPAGYNTGELFF. CDR3 DNA sequence: TGTGCCAGCAGCCCAGCGGGCTACAACACCGGGGAGCTGTTTTTT.

This clonotype appeared a few times. The chain uses TRBV3-1 and TRBJ2-1, with TRBD2 identical over 14 bases. This CDR3 region has 15 residues. V dropped 2 bases and J dropped 12; count of bases not matched to a gene: 6. Germline assignment: CDR1 LGHDT and CDR2 YNNKEL (reference sequence). The CDR3 nucleotides are TGTGCCAGCAGCCAATTTGGACTAGCGGGAGGAGGGCAGTTCTTC. Translating it yields CASSQFGLAGGGQFF.

J is TRBJ2-1 and V is TRBV25-1; TRBD2 matches at 12 bases. CDR3 length: 13 residues. The junction had 2 bases not matched to a gene; V was cut back by 6 bases and J by 8 bases. CDR1 and CDR2 (germline): MGHDK, SYGVNS. Here the CDR3 reads CASRLAGGYEQFF. CDR3 nucleotide sequence: TGTGCCAGCAGACTAGCGGGAGGTTATGAGCAGTTCTTC.

This clonotype was seen many times. The chain recombines TRBV15 with TRBJ2-2; D is possibly TRBD1 or TRBD2 (7 bases each). Germline-derived CDR1 and CDR2 are LNHNV and YYDKDF (reference sequence). The V end lost 0 bases, the J end lost 4 bases, and 9 bases lay between the germline ends. The CDR3 is made up of 15 amino acids. The CDR3 DNA is TGTGCCACCAGCAGAGACAGGGGGGGCACCGGGGAGCTGTTTTTT. This sequence encodes CATSRDRGGTGELFF.

Concerning this clonotype: Germline and junction disagree at one end, which may indicate a read error. The chain is built from TRBV24-1 and TRBJ2-1, with 9 nucleotides matching TRBD2. This CDR3 comprises 15 residues. The V gene's germline CDR1 is KGHDR and CDR2 SFDVKD. The CDR3 protein is CATGDATSGDNEQFF. Written as DNA, the CDR3 is TGTGCCACCGGTGATGCGACTAGCGGAGACAATGAGCAGTTCTTC.

This clonotype was counted at least ten times. V gene TRBV18 combines with J gene TRBJ1-1, with D possibly TRBD1 on 5 matching bases. The germline V gene has CDR1 KGHSH and CDR2 LQKENI. The length of the CDR3 is 12 residues. V was shortened by 8 bases and J by 1 base, with 8 bases between the two germline ends. CDR3 loop: CASPGTNTEAFF. The CDR3 DNA sequence: TGTGCCAGCCCCGGGACGAACACTGAAGCTTTCTTT.

This clonotype came up a few times. The V and J genes are TRBV5-1 and TRBJ2-3; the match to TRBD2 covers 7 bases. This CDR3 is built from 16 residues. Germline V gene lookup returns CDR1 SGHRS and CDR2 YFSETQ. The V and J ends lost 6 bases and 3 bases, in that order; junction bases with no gene match: 13. CDR3 protein: CASTSYGGGETDTQYF. The CDR3 nucleotides read TGCGCCAGCACCTCCTACGGGGGAGGGGAGACAGATACGCAGTATTTT.

This chain connects TRBV28 to TRBJ1-5; weak D call: TRBD1 (6 bases). Germline CDR1 is MDHEN and CDR2 is SYDVKM. The V and J ends lost 7 bases and 9 bases respectively, with 22 bases between them. This CDR3 has 15 amino acids. CDR3 sequence (DNA): TGTGCCAGCACCTTTTACCAGGGGCTCCCTCGGCCCCAGCATTTT. This sequence encodes CASTFYQGLPRPQHF.

The chain joins TRBV7-9 to TRBJ2-7; 9 positions match TRBD1. V shed 3 bases, J shed 6 bases, and the junction held 3 bases outside the gene matches. Germline lookup yields CDR1 SEHNR and CDR2 FQNEAQ (reference sequence). The CDR3 consists of 13 residues. CDR3 DNA sequence: TGTGCCAGCAGCTTTAGGGACAGGGCCGAGCAGTACTTC. Its protein product is CASSFRDRAEQYF.

This clonotype showed up many times. The chain is built from TRBV12-5 and TRBJ2-2; 7 bases align to TRBD2. Per germline, CDR1 LGHNT and CDR2 FRNRAP. This CDR3 is built from 15 residues. After removal of 9 bases from V and 2 bases from J, the junction contained 9 bases not matched to a gene. The CDR3 region is CARPGGGFNTGELFF. CDR3 sequence (DNA): TGTGCTAGACCCGGCGGGGGATTCAACACCGGGGAGCTGTTTTTT.

About this clonotype: At one boundary the junction diverges from the germline segment, which might be a read error. The rearrangement joins TRBV4-1 to TRBJ1-1, with a possible D match to TRBD1 (6 bases). From germline, CDR1 is MGHRA and CDR2 YSYEKL. The CDR3 length is 15 residues. The CDR3 DNA reads TGCGCCAGCAGCCAAGAGTTCGGACAGAACGCTGAAGCTTTCTTT. It codes for CASSQEFGQNAEAFF.

This clonotype was counted many times. The J gene is TRBJ2-3, the V gene TRBV20-1, with TRBD2 identical over 9 bases. Germline V lookup: CDR1 DFQATT, CDR2 SNEGSKA (reference sequence). This CDR3 has 14 residues. Trimming removed 3 bases from V and 4 bases from J; junction bases left unmatched: 5. In DNA form, the CDR3 reads TGCAGTGCTAGCCTCATAGCGGGAGCAGATACGCAGTATTTT. This translates into CSASLIAGADTQYF.

This clonotype has more than one count but fewer than ten. The chain has TRBV3-1 and TRBJ2-4, with 9 bases matching TRBD2. Germline loops: CDR1 LGHDT, CDR2 YNNKEL (reference sequence). The CDR3 spans 18 residues. V dropped 0 bases and J dropped 4; count of bases not matched to a gene: 10. CDR3 protein: CASSQDGPTSGVKNIQYF. CDR3 coding DNA: TGTGCCAGCAGCCAAGATGGTCCGACTAGCGGAGTGAAAAACATTCAGTACTTC.

This clonotype was counted between two and nine times. The chain combines TRBV5-1 with TRBJ2-5; possibly TRBD2 for D (6 bases). V was trimmed by 5 bases and J by 5 bases, leaving 19 bases between them. This CDR3 has 15 amino acids. Germline lookup yields CDR1 SGHRS and CDR2 YFSETQ. This CDR3 reads CASRIGTSEGETQYF. CDR3 sequence (DNA): TGCGCCAGCAGAATTGGGACTTCGGAGGGGGAGACCCAGTACTTC.

The rearrangement uses TRBV5-1 and TRBJ2-1; TRBD2 aligns across 7 bases. The J segment lost 9 bases and the V segment lost 5 bases, leaving 11 bases of the junction unmatched. In germline, CDR1 is SGHRS, CDR2 YFSETQ. The CDR3 consists of 14 residues. CDR3 in amino acids: CASRQGGGRPEQFF. The CDR3 coding sequence is TGCGCCAGCAGGCAAGGTGGCGGGAGACCTGAGCAGTTCTTC.

Notes on this clonotype: A read error may be the cause here, since a much bigger clone is one base away. The chain links TRBV28 to TRBJ2-6; D is unclear. Germline CDR1 is MDHEN and CDR2 is SYDVKM. This CDR3 is 15 amino acids long. For the CDR3, the DNA is TGTGCCAGCAGACAAACAGCTCTCCGGGCCAACGCCCTGACTTTC. Translated: CASRQTALRANALTF.

This clonotype was detected ten times or more. The chain couples TRBV11-2 to TRBJ2-1; 7 nucleotides agree with TRBD1. The V gene's germline CDR1 is SGHAT and CDR2 FQNNGV. This CDR3 spans 18 amino acids. The V and J ends lost 5 bases and 7 bases, in that order; junction bases with no gene match: 20. The CDR3 region is CASSTVRGPGLARNEQFF. CDR3 nucleotide sequence: TGTGCCAGCAGCACCGTTAGGGGGCCAGGGCTAGCTCGAAATGAGCAGTTCTTC. Together with reference TRBV11-2 and TRBJ2-1, the CDR3 gives the full variable domain: EAGVAQSPRYKIIEKRQSVAFWCNPISGHATLYWYQQILGQGPKLLIQFQNNGVVDDSQLPKDRFSAERLKGVDSTLKIQPAKLEDSAVYLCASSTVRGPGLARNEQFFGPGTRLTVL.

This clonotype was recorded only once. The genes are TRBV2 and TRBJ2-1; D may be TRBD2 (5 bases). Trimming left V 10 bases short and J 4 bases short, with 14 bases between. Germline CDR1 and CDR2: SNHLY and FYNNEI. The CDR3 has 13 amino acids. Here the CDR3 reads CATGGEVYNEQFF. The CDR3 DNA follows: TGTGCCACCGGAGGAGAGGTTTACAATGAGCAGTTCTTC.